The entry below describes one T cell receptor (beta chain). Its antigen remains unknown. This sample stems from a study of cytomegalovirus exposure and HLA in healthy donors. The CDR3 length is 20 residues. V lost 0 bases, J lost 0 bases, and 23 bases lay in between. Germline V gene lookup returns CDR1 WNHNN and CDR2 SYGVQD (reference sequence). The PCR was carried out with 60 Vbeta primers and 13 Jbeta primers. Sequencing used immunoSEQ multiplex PCR; TCRdb keeps in-frame clones, though not all of them. The profile shows about 150,000 clones, around 79% of them singletons. Study-level results: Later analysis demonstrated an association between a missense DCLRE1C variant and TCR beta V- and J-gene trimming. Confirmation was obtained in vitro that a few CMV-associated chains are specific for CMV antigens. Reportedly, diagnosis of cytomegalovirus status by the classifier showed high specificity and sensitivity. Rare TCR sequences dominated, though some public TCRs recurred in many donors.

The chain has TRBV10-1 and TRBJ2-5; D possibly corresponds to TRBD2 (5 bases). Input material: PBMCs. The clonotype comes from a young man in good health and CMV-seropositive. The CDR3 nucleotides read TGCGCCAGCAGTGAGTCAGACCTTGTACCCCGTCGAGGGTACCAAGAGACCCAGTACTTC. It translates to CASSESDLVPRRGYQETQYF.